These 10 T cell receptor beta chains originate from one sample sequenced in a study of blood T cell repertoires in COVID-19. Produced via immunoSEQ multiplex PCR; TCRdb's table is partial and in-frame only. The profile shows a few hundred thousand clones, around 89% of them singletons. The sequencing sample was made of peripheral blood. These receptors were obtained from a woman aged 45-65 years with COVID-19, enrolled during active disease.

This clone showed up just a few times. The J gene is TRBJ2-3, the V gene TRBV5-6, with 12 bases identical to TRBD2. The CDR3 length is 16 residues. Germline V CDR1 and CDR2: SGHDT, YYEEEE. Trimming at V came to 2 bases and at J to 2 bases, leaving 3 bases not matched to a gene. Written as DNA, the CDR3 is TGTGCCAGCAGCTTAAGACTAGCGGGGGCCACAGATACGCAGTATTTT. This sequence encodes CASSLRLAGATDTQYF.

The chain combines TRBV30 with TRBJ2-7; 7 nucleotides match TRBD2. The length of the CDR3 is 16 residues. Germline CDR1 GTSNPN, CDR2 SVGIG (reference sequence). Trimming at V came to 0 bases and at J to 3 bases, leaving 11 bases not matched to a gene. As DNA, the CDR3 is TGTGCCTGGAGTGTACTTCGACTAGCCCGAGACTACGAGCAGTACTTC. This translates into CAWSVLRLARDYEQYF.

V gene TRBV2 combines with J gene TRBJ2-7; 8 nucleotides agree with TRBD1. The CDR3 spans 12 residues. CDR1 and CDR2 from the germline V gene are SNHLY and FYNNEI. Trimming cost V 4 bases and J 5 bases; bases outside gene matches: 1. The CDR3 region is CASSAQGDEQYF. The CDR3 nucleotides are TGTGCCAGCAGTGCACAGGGGGACGAGCAGTACTTC.

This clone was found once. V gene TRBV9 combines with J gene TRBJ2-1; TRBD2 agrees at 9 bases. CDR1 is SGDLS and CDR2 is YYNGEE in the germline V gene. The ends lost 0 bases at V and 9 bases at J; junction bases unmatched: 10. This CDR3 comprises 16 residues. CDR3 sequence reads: CASSVVAGVTTGEQFF. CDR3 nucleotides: TGTGCCAGCAGCGTAGTAGCGGGGGTCACCACGGGTGAGCAGTTCTTC.

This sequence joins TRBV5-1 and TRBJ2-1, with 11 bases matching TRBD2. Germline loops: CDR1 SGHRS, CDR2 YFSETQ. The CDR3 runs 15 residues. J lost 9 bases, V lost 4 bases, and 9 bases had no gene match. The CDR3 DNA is TGCGCCAGCAGCCCCTTAGCGGGGGGGCAGGCTGAGCAGTTCTTC. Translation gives CASSPLAGGQAEQFF. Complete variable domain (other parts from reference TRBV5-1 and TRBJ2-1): KAGVTQTPRYLIKTRGQQVTLSCSPISGHRSVSWYQQTPGQGLQFLFEYFSETQRNKGNFPGRFSGRQFSNSRSEMNVSTLELGDSALYLCASSPLAGGQAEQFFGPGTRLTVL.

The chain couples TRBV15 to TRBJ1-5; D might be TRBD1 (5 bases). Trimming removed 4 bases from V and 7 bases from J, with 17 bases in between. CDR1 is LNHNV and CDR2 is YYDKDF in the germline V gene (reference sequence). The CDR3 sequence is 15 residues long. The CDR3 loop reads CATSTSGTPNQPQHF. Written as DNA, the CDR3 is TGTGCCACCAGCACCTCCGGGACTCCGAACCAGCCCCAGCATTTT.

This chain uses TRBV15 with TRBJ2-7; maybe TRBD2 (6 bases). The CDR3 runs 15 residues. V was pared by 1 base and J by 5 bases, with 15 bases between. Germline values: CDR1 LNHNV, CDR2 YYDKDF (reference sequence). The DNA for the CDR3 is TGTGCCACCAGCAGAGCCGGGCAGGGAGGCAACGAGCAGTACTTC. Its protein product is CATSRAGQGGNEQYF.

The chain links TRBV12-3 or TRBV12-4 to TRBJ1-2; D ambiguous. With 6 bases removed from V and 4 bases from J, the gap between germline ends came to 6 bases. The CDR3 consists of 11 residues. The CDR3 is CASSRSYGYTF. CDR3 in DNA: TGTGCCAGCAGCCGTTCCTATGGCTACACCTTC.

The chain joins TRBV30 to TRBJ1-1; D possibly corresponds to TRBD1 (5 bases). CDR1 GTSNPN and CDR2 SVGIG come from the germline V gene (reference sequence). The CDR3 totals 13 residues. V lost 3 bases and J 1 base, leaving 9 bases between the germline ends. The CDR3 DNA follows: TGTGCCTGGAGCCAACAGGAGAACACTGAAGCTTTCTTT. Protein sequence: CAWSQQENTEAFF.

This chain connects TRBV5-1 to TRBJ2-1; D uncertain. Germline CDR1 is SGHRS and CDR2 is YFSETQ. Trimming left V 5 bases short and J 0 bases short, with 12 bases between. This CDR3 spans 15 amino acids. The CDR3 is CASRPTDSSYNEQFF. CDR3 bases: TGCGCCAGCAGACCTACAGATAGCTCCTACAATGAGCAGTTCTTC. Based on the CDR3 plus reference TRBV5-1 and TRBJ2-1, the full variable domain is KAGVTQTPRYLIKTRGQQVTLSCSPISGHRSVSWYQQTPGQGLQFLFEYFSETQRNKGNFPGRFSGRQFSNSRSEMNVSTLELGDSALYLCASRPTDSSYNEQFFGPGTRLTVL.